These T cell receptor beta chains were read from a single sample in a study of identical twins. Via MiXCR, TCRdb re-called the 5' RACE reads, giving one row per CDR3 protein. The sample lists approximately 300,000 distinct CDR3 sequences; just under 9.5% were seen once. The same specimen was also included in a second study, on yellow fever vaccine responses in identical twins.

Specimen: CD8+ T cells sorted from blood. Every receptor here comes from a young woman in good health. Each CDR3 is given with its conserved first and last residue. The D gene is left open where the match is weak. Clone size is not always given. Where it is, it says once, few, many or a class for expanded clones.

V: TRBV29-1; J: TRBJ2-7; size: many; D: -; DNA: TGCAGCGTTGCCCTCGGGACTTCGACCTACGAGCAGTACTTC; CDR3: CSVALGTSTYEQYF
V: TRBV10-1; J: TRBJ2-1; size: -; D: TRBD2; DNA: TGCGCCAGCAGGGTCAGACGGGAGGGCGAGTTCTTC; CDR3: CASRVRREGEFF
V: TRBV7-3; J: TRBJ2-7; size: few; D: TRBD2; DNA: TGTGCCAGCAGCCGCGAGGCGGGGGGCGCCTACGAGCAGTACTTC; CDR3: CASSREAGGAYEQYF
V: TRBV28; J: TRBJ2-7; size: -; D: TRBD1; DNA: TGTGCCAGCAGTTTATCCCAGGGACAGCTCTACGAGCAGTACTTC; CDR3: CASSLSQGQLYEQYF
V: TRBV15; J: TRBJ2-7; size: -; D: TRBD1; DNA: TGTGCCACCAGCAGAGGGCATGGGACAGGGACCTACGAGCAGTACTTC; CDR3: CATSRGHGTGTYEQYF
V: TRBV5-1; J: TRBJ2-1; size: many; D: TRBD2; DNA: TGCGCCAGCAGCTTGTTTCGCGGGAGTGGCTATGAGCAGTTCTTC; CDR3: CASSLFRGSGYEQFF
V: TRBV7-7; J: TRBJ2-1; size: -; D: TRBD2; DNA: TGTGCTAGCAGCTTAATGGGCGGGAGTATCCATGAGCAGTTCTTC; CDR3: CASSLMGGSIHEQFF
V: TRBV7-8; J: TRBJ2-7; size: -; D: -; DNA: TGTGCCAGCAGCTTAACTTTTGGTGAGCAGTACTTC; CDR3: CASSLTFGEQYF
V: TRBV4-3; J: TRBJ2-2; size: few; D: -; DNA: TGCGCCAGCAGCTCCCCTGCCCCGGGGAACACCGGGGAGCTGTTTTTT; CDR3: CASSSPAPGNTGELFF
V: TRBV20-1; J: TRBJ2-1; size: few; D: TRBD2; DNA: TGCAGTGCTAGGGACGGGGGGGATTACAATGAGCAGTTCTTC; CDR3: CSARDGGDYNEQFF
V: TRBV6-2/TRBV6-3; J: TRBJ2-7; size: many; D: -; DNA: TGTGCCAGCAGCGAACCTGTTACCTACGAGCAGTACTTC; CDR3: CASSEPVTYEQYF
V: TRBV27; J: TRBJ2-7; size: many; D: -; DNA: TGTGCCAGCAGTCCCCCGGGGTTAACCTACGAGCAGTACTTC; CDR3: CASSPPGLTYEQYF
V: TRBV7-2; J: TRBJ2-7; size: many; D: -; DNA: TGTGCCAGCAGCGACGTCGGACTCAGCGACGAGCAGTACTTC; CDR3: CASSDVGLSDEQYF
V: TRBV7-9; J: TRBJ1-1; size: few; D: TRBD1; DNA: TGTGCCAGCAGCTTAGACTCCGGGACAGGGGGAACTGAAGCTTTCTTT; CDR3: CASSLDSGTGGTEAFF
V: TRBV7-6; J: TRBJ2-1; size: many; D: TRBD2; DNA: TGTGCCAGCAGCTTACTAGCGGAAAGTTACAATGAGCAGTTCTTC; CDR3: CASSLLAESYNEQFF
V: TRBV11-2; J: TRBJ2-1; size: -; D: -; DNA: TGTGCCAGCAGCTGGGACTTACCCTCGGGGGACAATGAGCAGTTCTTC; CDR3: CASSWDLPSGDNEQFF
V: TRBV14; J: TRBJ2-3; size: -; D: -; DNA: TGTGCCAGCAGGCCTAGCGGCACAGATACGCAGTATTTT; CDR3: CASRPSGTDTQYF
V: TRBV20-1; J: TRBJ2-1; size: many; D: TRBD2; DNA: TGCAGTGCTGGCCTGGCGGGGGGGAGTAATGAGCAGTTCTTC; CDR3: CSAGLAGGSNEQFF
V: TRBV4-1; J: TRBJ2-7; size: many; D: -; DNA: TGCGCCAGCAGCCTGATAGGGGCAGGGCCCCACGAGCAGTACTTC; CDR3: CASSLIGAGPHEQYF
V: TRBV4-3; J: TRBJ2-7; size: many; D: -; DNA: TGCGCCAGCAGCCAGGACAGGACTAGACCACAGTACGAGCAGTACTTC; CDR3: CASSQDRTRPQYEQYF
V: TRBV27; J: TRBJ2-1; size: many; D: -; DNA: TGTGCCAGCAGCAACCTAAGGGAGCAGTTCTTC; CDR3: CASSNLREQFF
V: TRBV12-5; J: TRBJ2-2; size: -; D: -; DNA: TGTGCTAGTGGTCCCACCGGGGTCGGGGAGCTGTTTTTT; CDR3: CASGPTGVGELFF
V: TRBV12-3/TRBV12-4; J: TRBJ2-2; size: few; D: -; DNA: TGTGCCAGCAGTCCCTACGGTCGGACCAACACCGGGGAGCTGTTTTTT; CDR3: CASSPYGRTNTGELFF
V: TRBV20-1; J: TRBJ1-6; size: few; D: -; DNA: TGCAGTGCTAGGAAGGTAGGGGGGGACTCACCCCTCCACTTT; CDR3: CSARKVGGDSPLHF
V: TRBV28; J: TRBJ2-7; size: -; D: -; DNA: TGTGCCAGCAGTCACGGGACCGACTCCTACGAGCAGTACTTC; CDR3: CASSHGTDSYEQYF
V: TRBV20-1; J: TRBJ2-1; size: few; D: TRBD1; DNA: TGCAGTGCTAGAAACAGGGGATCCGATGAGCAGTTCTTC; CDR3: CSARNRGSDEQFF
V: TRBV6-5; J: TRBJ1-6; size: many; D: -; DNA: TGTGCCAGCAGTTACGGGGGGGAATCACCCCTCCACTTT; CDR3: CASSYGGESPLHF
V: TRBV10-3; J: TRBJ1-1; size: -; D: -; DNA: TGTGCCATCAAGAAGGGGAACACTGAAGCTTTCTTT; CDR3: CAIKKGNTEAFF
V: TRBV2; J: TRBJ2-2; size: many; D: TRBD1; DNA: TGTGCCAGCAGCGTCGGGACAGGGGGCGGAATCTACACCGGGGAGCTGTTTTTT; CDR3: CASSVGTGGGIYTGELFF
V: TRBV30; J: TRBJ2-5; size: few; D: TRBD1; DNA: TGTGCCTGGCAGGGGGCCGGGGAGACCCAGTACTTC; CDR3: CAWQGAGETQYF
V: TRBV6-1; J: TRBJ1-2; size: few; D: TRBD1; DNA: TGTGCCAGCAGTGCCCGGGACAGGTCCTATGGCTACACCTTC; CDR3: CASSARDRSYGYTF
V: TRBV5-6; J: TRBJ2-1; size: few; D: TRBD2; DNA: TGTGCCAGCAGTTTGGGACTAGCGGGAGGACATGAGCAGTTCTTC; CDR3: CASSLGLAGGHEQFF
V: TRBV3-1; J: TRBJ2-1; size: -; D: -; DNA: TGTGCCAGCAGCCAGTTCTTCCCGACTAGCTCCTACAATGAGCAGTTCTTC; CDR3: CASSQFFPTSSYNEQFF
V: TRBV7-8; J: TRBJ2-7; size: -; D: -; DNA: TGTGCCAGCAGCCCTAGACCCCGGGGGTACGAGCAGTACTTC; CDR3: CASSPRPRGYEQYF
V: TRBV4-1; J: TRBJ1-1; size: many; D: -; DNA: TGCGCCAGCAGTCTTGGATCGGCCACTGAAGCTTTCTTT; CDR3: CASSLGSATEAFF
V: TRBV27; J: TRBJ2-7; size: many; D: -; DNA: TGTGCCAGCAGTTTTTTCCGGGGGCAGGACGAGCAGTACTTC; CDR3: CASSFFRGQDEQYF
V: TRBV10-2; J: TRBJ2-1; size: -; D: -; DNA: TGCGCCAGCAGTATGGACAGTTACAATGAGCAGTTCTTC; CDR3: CASSMDSYNEQFF
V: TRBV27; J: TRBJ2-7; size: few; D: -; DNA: TGTGCCAGCAGTTTAATCAGGGGCAACGAGCAGTACTTC; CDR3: CASSLIRGNEQYF